These 25 T cell receptor beta chains share one sample of origin, sequenced in a study of long-term antiretroviral therapy in people with HIV. The immunoSEQ assay was v3.0, run at survey level. The table came from immunoSEQ multiplex PCR; TCRdb's copy has only in-frame clones and leaves some out. The repertoire has tens of thousands of clones, 80% of them found once; the top ten carry 7.3%. The starting material was unsorted PBMCs, obtained 0.3 years after starting antiretroviral therapy. These receptor sequences come from a man in his forties with HIV.

This clone has a single count. V is TRBV5-1 and J is TRBJ2-3, with 9 bases lining up with TRBD2. This CDR3 region has 15 residues. Trimming took 3 bases from V and 5 from J; bases not matched to a gene: 7. Germline CDR1 is SGHRS and CDR2 is YFSETQ. DNA of the CDR3: TGCGCCAGCAGCTGGATAGCGGGGGTGGGAGATACGCAGTATTTT. Protein: CASSWIAGVGDTQYF.

The J gene is TRBJ1-1, the V gene TRBV29-1; D is unclear. The CDR3 runs to 14 residues. Trimming removed 4 bases from V and 0 bases from J, with 12 bases in between. The germline V gene has CDR1 SQVTM and CDR2 ANQGSEA. CDR3 DNA sequence: TGCAGCGTTGTGAGGCAGGTCATGAACACTGAAGCTTTCTTT. Translation: CSVVRQVMNTEAFF.

The chain combines TRBV9 with TRBJ1-1; TRBD1 aligns across 8 bases. After removal of 4 bases from V and 1 base from J, the junction contained 6 bases not matched to a gene. Per the germline V gene, CDR1 is SGDLS and CDR2 is YYNGEE. The CDR3 is 15 residues long. The CDR3 DNA is TGTGCCAGCAGCCCGCGGACAGGGCCGAACACTGAAGCTTTCTTT. Its protein is CASSPRTGPNTEAFF.

This rearrangement joins TRBV15 to TRBJ1-1; tentative D call: TRBD1 (6 bases). The CDR3 runs 13 residues. Germline CDR1 and CDR2: LNHNV and YYDKDF (reference sequence). Trimming pared 5 bases from V and 5 bases from J, leaving 12 bases between. CDR3 coding DNA: TGTGCCACCAGCGGCAACAGGGTAACTGAAGCTTTCTTT. As protein: CATSGNRVTEAFF.

This clone was found once. The V call is TRBV4-3, the J call TRBJ1-5; D gene unclear. Trimming stripped 0 bases from V and 6 bases from J, with 6 bases between. Per the germline V gene, CDR1 is LGHNA and CDR2 is YSLEER. The CDR3 covers 13 residues. As DNA, the CDR3 is TGCGCCAGCAGCCAAGAGGTATCTCAGCCCCAGCATTTT. This codes for CASSQEVSQPQHF.

This clone was detected only a few times. A read error may account for a junction end that differs from germline. This chain uses TRBV5-1 with TRBJ1-2; 7 positions agree with TRBD1. The length of the CDR3 is 13 residues. Looked up from germline, CDR1 is SGHRS and CDR2 is YFSETQ. CDR3 in DNA: TGCGCCAGCAGCACCGGACAGGCCTATAGCTACACCTTC. It is translated as CASSTGQAYSYTF.

The chain couples TRBV2 to TRBJ1-2, with 9 bases fitting TRBD1. Trimming removed 6 bases from V and 4 bases from J; junction bases left unmatched: 6. The CDR3 length is 14 residues. Germline V gene lookup returns CDR1 SNHLY and CDR2 FYNNEI. The CDR3 region is CASRTGTGPYGYTF. In nucleotides, the CDR3 is TGTGCCAGCAGAACCGGGACAGGGCCCTATGGCTACACCTTC.

The chain recombines TRBV30 with TRBJ1-3; D perhaps matches TRBD1 (5 bases). V was shortened by 1 base and J by 2 bases, with 12 bases between the two germline ends. This CDR3 contains 15 residues. Germline V gene data show CDR1 as GTSNPN and CDR2 as SVGIG (reference sequence). The CDR3 nucleotides are TGTGCCTGGAGTGGGTCTGGGGGGACTGGAAACACCATATATTTT. Amino acids: CAWSGSGGTGNTIYF.

V gene TRBV11-1 combines with J gene TRBJ2-4; D unresolved. Germline V gene sequence: CDR1 SGHAT, CDR2 FQDESV (reference sequence). The V and J ends lost 5 bases and 0 bases respectively, with 11 bases between them. This CDR3 region has 15 residues. The CDR3 DNA is TGTGCCAGCAGCCCCGGTGGAGTAGCCAAAAACATTCAGTACTTC. Translation gives CASSPGGVAKNIQYF.

The chain combines TRBV6-5 with TRBJ1-3, with 10 bases fitting TRBD1. Germline V gene data show CDR1 as MNHEY and CDR2 as SVGAGI. The V and J ends lost 0 bases and 4 bases, in that order; junction bases with no gene match: 3. The CDR3 has 16 residues. CDR3 in DNA: TGTGCCAGCAGTTACTCAGGACAGGGGGGAGGAAACACCATATATTTT. This gives the protein CASSYSGQGGGNTIYF.

Here the CDR3 DNA reads TGTGCCAGCAGGAAACAGGGCTCTCCCCAGCATTTT. Translated, it gives CASRKQGSPQHF. The chain has TRBV27 and TRBJ1-5; D is perhaps TRBD1 (6 bases). The germline CDR1 and CDR2 sequences are MNHEY and SMNVEV (reference sequence). The CDR3 has 12 residues. The germline V and J ends were trimmed by 6 bases and 10 bases, with 13 bases remaining between them.

This clone was counted only a few times. CDR3 coding DNA: TGTGCCAGCAGTTTGACCCCAGATCCCTACGAGCAGTACTTC. Amino acids: CASSLTPDPYEQYF. The chain carries TRBV28 and TRBJ2-7; unclear D gene. The V end was cut by 3 bases, the J end by 2 bases, with 11 bases between. CDR1 and CDR2 from the germline V gene are MDHEN and SYDVKM. CDR3 size: 14 residues.

The chain carries TRBV7-2 and TRBJ2-1; no firm D call. The CDR3 sequence is 13 residues long. Germline-derived CDR1 and CDR2 are SGHTA and FQGNSA. V shed 5 bases and J shed 0 bases, with 5 bases lying between them. The CDR3 sequence: CASSKNSYNEQFF. In DNA, the CDR3 is TGTGCCAGCAGCAAAAACTCCTACAATGAGCAGTTCTTC.

This clone has only one observation. V and J are TRBV7-9 and TRBJ1-4, with D perhaps matching TRBD1 (5 bases). Looked up from germline, CDR1 is SEHNR and CDR2 is FQNEAQ (reference sequence). The CDR3 contains 17 residues. V lost 7 bases to trimming and J lost 8 bases, with 26 bases between them. In nucleotides, the CDR3 is TGTGCCAGCAACAAGTTCCGGGACCACAAGGCGGGGGAAAAACTGTTTTTT. Its translation is CASNKFRDHKAGEKLFF.

This clone was seen a handful of times. The rearrangement links TRBV6-5 to TRBJ1-1, with 11 bases matching TRBD1. The CDR3 has 13 amino acids. Germline V gene sequence: CDR1 MNHEY, CDR2 SVGAGI. Trimming at V came to 4 bases and at J to 11 bases, leaving 6 bases not matched to a gene. This CDR3 is CASSFRTGGPAFF. The CDR3 DNA reads TGTGCCAGCAGTTTCCGGACAGGGGGCCCGGCTTTCTTT.

This chain connects TRBV6-1 to TRBJ2-2; D possibly corresponds to TRBD2 (5 bases). The CDR3 sequence is 15 residues long. Trimming cost V 6 bases and J 1 base, with 12 bases left between them. Germline V CDR1 and CDR2: MNHNS, SASEGT. This CDR3 is CASRDSSLNTGELFF. DNA for the CDR3: TGTGCCAGCAGGGACTCTTCTTTGAACACCGGGGAGCTGTTTTTT.

The chain couples TRBV6-5 to TRBJ1-1; possibly TRBD1 for D (6 bases). Looked up from germline, CDR1 is MNHEY and CDR2 is SVGAGI. This CDR3 spans 14 amino acids. Deletions cut 8 bases from V and 1 base from J, with 14 bases between. CDR3 region: CASGLGGGNTEAFF. CDR3 coding DNA: TGTGCCAGCGGCCTGGGGGGCGGGAACACTGAAGCTTTCTTT.

This chain connects TRBV15 to TRBJ2-7; 7 nucleotides match TRBD1. Germline V CDR1 and CDR2: LNHNV, YYDKDF (reference sequence). After removal of 3 bases from V and 2 bases from J, the junction contained 4 bases not matched to a gene. The CDR3 contains 14 residues. Here the CDR3 reads CATSRTGLPYEQYF. The CDR3 nucleotides are TGTGCCACCAGCAGGACAGGGCTTCCCTACGAGCAGTACTTC.

CDR3 DNA sequence: TGCGCCAGCAGCCAAGGAGTCAACTCACCCCTCCACTTT. This translates into CASSQGVNSPLHF. The chain combines TRBV4-3 with TRBJ1-6; D not resolved. CDR1 is LGHNA, CDR2 YSLEER, per germline. The length of the CDR3 is 13 residues. V lost 1 base and J 10 bases, leaving 8 bases between the germline ends.

This chain joins TRBV29-1 and TRBJ1-2; D call uncertain. Germline values: CDR1 SQVTM, CDR2 ANQGSEA. V lost 0 bases, J lost 4 bases, and 12 bases lay in between. The CDR3 length is 14 residues. CDR3 nucleotides: TGCAGCGTTGAAGATGAGGAAGGCATCTATGGCTACACCTTC. Its translation is CSVEDEEGIYGYTF. The full variable domain, in which reference TRBV29-1 and TRBJ1-2 provide the parts outside the CDR3, is SAVISQKPSRDICQRGTSLTIQCQVDSQVTMMFWYRQQPGQSLTLIATANQGSEATYESGFVIDKFPISRPNLTFSTLTVSNMSPEDSSIYLCSVEDEEGIYGYTFGSGTRLTVV.

The CDR3 sequence is CASSFTTGTQPQHF. The CDR3 DNA is TGTGCCAGCAGCTTTACAACAGGGACTCAGCCCCAGCATTTT. V is TRBV7-2 and J is TRBJ1-5, with D possibly TRBD1 on 6 matching bases. The ends were cut back, 3 bases at V and 6 bases at J, with 12 bases in the middle. The CDR3 is 14 amino acids. Germline V gives CDR1 SGHTA, CDR2 FQGNSA.

This clone came up once. This chain links TRBV28 with TRBJ2-7; either TRBD1 or TRBD2 may supply D (6 bases each). Germline CDR1 reads MDHEN; CDR2 reads SYDVKM. Trimming pared 8 bases from V and 0 bases from J, leaving 14 bases between. This CDR3 contains 14 residues. The CDR3, as DNA: TGTGCCAGCGCAGACAGGAGGGGCTCCTACGAGCAGTACTTC. This translates into CASADRRGSYEQYF.

The CDR3 nucleotides read TGTGCCAGCAGCCCATGGGGCACTGAAGCTTTCTTT. Translating it yields CASSPWGTEAFF. The chain is built from TRBV7-2 and TRBJ1-1; no clear D. Germline V lookup: CDR1 SGHTA, CDR2 FQGNSA. CDR3 size: 12 residues. The V end was cut by 5 bases, the J end by 4 bases, with 8 bases between.

This sequence joins TRBV29-1 and TRBJ2-3, with 8 nucleotides matching TRBD1. The CDR3 consists of 15 residues. V shed 3 bases and J 1 base; nucleotides not matched to a gene: 6. Looked up from germline, CDR1 is SQVTM and CDR2 is ANQGSEA. CDR3 amino acids: CSVEVGRGRTDTQYF. The CDR3 nucleotides read TGCAGCGTTGAGGTTGGCAGGGGGCGCACAGATACGCAGTATTTT.

The chain recombines TRBV7-2 with TRBJ2-5; D is unresolved. The V end was cut by 2 bases, the J end by 1 base, with 11 bases between. In germline, CDR1 is SGHTA, CDR2 FQGNSA. CDR3 length: 15 amino acids. The CDR3 bases are TGTGCCAGCAGCTTAAGCCCCAATCCCCAAGAGACCCAGTACTTC. It is translated as CASSLSPNPQETQYF.